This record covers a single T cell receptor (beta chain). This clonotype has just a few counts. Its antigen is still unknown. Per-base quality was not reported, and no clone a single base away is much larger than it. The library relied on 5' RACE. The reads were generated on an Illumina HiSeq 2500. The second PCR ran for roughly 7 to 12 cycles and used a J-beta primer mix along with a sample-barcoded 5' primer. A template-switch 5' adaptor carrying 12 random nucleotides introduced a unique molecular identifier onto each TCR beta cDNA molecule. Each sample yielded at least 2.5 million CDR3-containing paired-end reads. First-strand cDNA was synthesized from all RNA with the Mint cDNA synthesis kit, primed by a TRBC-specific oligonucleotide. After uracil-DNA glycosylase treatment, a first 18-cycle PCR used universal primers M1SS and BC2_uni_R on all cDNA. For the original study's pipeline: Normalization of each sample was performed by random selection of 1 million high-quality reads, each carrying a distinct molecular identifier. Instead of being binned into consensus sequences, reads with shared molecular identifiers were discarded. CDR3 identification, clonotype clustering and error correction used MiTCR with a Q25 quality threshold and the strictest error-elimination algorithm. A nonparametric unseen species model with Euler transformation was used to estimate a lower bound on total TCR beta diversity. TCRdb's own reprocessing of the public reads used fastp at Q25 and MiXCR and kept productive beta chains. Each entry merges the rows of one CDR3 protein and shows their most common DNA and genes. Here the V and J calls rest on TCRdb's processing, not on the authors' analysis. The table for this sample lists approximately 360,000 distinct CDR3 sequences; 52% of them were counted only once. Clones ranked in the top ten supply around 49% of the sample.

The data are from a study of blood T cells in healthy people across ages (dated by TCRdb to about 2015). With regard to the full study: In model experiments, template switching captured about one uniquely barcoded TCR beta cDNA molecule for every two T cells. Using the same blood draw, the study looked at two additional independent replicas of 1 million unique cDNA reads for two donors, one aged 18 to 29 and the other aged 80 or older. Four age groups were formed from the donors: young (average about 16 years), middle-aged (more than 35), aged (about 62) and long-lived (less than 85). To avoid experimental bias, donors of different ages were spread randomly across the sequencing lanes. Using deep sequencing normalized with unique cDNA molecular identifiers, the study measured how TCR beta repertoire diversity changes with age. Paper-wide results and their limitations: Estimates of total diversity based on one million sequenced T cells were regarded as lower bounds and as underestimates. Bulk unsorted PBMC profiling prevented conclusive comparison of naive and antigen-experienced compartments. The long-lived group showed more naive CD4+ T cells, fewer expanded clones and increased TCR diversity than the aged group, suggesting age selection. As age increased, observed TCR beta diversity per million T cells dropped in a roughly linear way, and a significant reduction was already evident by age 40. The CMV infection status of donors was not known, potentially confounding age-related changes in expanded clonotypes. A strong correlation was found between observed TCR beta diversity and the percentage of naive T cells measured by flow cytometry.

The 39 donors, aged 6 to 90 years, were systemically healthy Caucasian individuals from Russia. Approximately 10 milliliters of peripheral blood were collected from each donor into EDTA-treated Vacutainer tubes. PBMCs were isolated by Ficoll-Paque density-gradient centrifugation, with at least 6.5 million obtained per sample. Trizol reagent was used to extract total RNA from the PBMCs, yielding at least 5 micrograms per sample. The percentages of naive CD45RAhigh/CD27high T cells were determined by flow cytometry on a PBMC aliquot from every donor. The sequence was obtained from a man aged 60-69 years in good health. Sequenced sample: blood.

The CDR3 protein: CATIRSSPDTDTQYF. The DNA is as follows: TGTGCCACGATCAGGTCCTCGCCGGACACAGATACGCAGTATTTT. The rearrangement joined TRBV30 to TRBJ2-3, with the D gene too uncertain to name. V and J are truncated by 8 bases and 2 bases respectively, leaving an intervening sequence of 20 bases. CDR1 and CDR2, per the germline V gene (reference sequence), are GTSNPN and SVGIG. The CDR3, from cysteine to phenylalanine, totals 15 residues. Only CDR3 DNA is held: 45 bases, read in frame from base 1.